This TCR beta chain was profiled in a study of PD-L1 blockade in urothelial cancer. Study context: A median of 141,255 T cells was found in the blood samples.

The table came from immunoSEQ multiplex PCR; TCRdb's copy has only in-frame clones and leaves some out. There are some 71,000 clones in the sample; roughly nine tenths occur only once, and roughly 3.2% lies in the top ten. Locally advanced or metastatic urothelial carcinoma affected the patients. The CDR3 has 15 residues. The J segment lost 7 bases and the V segment lost 1 base, leaving 3 bases of the junction unmatched. Germline CDR1 reads MGHRA; CDR2 reads YSYEKL. The V and J genes are TRBV4-1 and TRBJ1-5, with TRBD1 matching over 11 bases. The origin of this receptor is a man between 60 and 75 years old with urothelial cancer. The sequencing here drew on PBMCs, taken around atezolizumab (anti-PD-L1) treatment. CDR3 DNA sequence: TGCGCCAGCAGCCAAGCAGGGACAGGGGGGCAGCCCCAGCATTTT. This translates into CASSQAGTGGQPQHF.